These 11 T cell receptor beta chains share one sample of origin, sequenced in a study of tumor-infiltrating lymphocytes in primary liver carcinoma. Co-extraction yielded RNA and DNA from around 20-30 mg of unsorted bulk tissue. With a constant-region primer, TCR beta cDNA was made from approximately 450 ng of total RNA. Employing slightly modified ARM-PCR, three nested multiplex PCR rounds were run, and these gave rise to the TCR beta libraries. The study ran its first two PCR rounds for 9 to 10 cycles each, using TRBV1-TRBV30 forward primers and a C-beta reverse primer. Each CDR3 protein gets one entry after TCRdb re-called the multiplex PCR reads with MiXCR. The table lists 44,000 or so distinct CDR3 sequences, approximately 70% of them singletons. The sample comprised liver tumor tissue from sampling region 5. Described subset: tumor region T5, tumor centre. The receptors were sampled from a man between 35 and 55 years old with primary liver carcinoma and hepatitis B virus infection.

J is TRBJ2-5 and V is TRBV7-8; D ambiguous. Per the germline V gene, CDR1 is SGHVS and CDR2 is FQNEAQ. V lost 8 bases to trimming and J lost 4 bases, with 23 bases between them. The CDR3 extends over 16 amino acids. Here the CDR3 DNA reads TGTGCCAGCGGCCTAGACCCGAGACAAATATTAGAGACCCAGTACTTC. Translating gives CASGLDPRQILETQYF.

This clonotype was detected many times. Here the CDR3 reads CASSFEGGAWSGELFF. CDR3 in DNA: TGTGCCAGCAGTTTTGAAGGGGGCGCATGGTCCGGGGAGCTGTTTTTT. The gene calls are TRBV12-3 or TRBV12-4 and TRBJ2-2, with TRBD1 identical over 7 bases. The CDR3 totals 16 residues. Trimming at V came to 3 bases and at J to 6 bases, leaving 10 bases not matched to a gene.

To note about this clonotype: The junction differs from germline at one of its ends, possibly a read error. The chain employs TRBV30 and TRBJ2-2; D might be TRBD1 (5 bases). This CDR3 is 14 amino acids long. Germline V gene lookup returns CDR1 GTSNPN and CDR2 SVGIG (reference sequence). This CDR3 reads CAWKGLLWTVELFF. The CDR3 DNA reads as TGTGCCTGGAAGGGGCTTTTATGGACCGTGGAGCTGTTTTTT.

This clonotype was observed a handful of times. A junction end diverges from the germline sequence, so it may reflect a read error. The DNA of the CDR3 is TGCGCCAGCAGCCGAGGAGAGGACAGCCAAGAGGCCCAGTACTTT. Translation gives CASSRGEDSQEAQYF. V gene TRBV4-1 combines with J gene TRBJ2-5; D may be TRBD1 (6 bases). CDR3 length: 15 residues. CDR1 and CDR2 from the germline V gene are MGHRA and YSYEKL.

This clonotype was seen at least ten times. This rearrangement joins TRBV29-1 to TRBJ2-7; D unresolved. The CDR3 covers 15 residues. Per the germline V gene, CDR1 is SQVTM and CDR2 is ANQGSEA. Trimming cost V 6 bases and J 0 bases, with 18 bases left between them. CDR3 in amino acids: CSVAGAVTSSYEQYF. CDR3 nucleotide sequence: TGCAGCGTGGCCGGTGCCGTCACCAGCTCCTACGAGCAGTACTTC.

This clonotype was seen ten or more times. The gene calls are TRBV29-1 and TRBJ1-1, with 9 bases lining up with TRBD1. The CDR3 is made up of 16 amino acids. V lost 4 bases, J lost 4 bases, and 13 bases stayed unmatched. The germline V gene encodes CDR1 SQVTM and CDR2 ANQGSEA. CDR3 nucleotides: TGCAGCGTTGGTACGACAGGGGGTAGGGGAGGCACTGAAGCTTTCTTT. Its protein product is CSVGTTGGRGGTEAFF. The full variable domain, rest sourced from reference TRBV29-1 and TRBJ1-1, is SAVISQKPSRDICQRGTSLTIQCQVDSQVTMMFWYRQQPGQSLTLIATANQGSEATYESGFVIDKFPISRPNLTFSTLTVSNMSPEDSSIYLCSVGTTGGRGGTEAFFGQGTRLTVV.

As for this clonotype: One junction end does not reproduce the germline sequence, and a read error may be involved. The chain couples TRBV6-5 to TRBJ1-2; D ambiguous. Germline loops: CDR1 MNHEY, CDR2 SVGAGI. This CDR3 comprises 12 residues. The CDR3 region has the DNA TGTGCCAGCATTTACTCGGGCTATGGCTATACCTTC. Residues: CASIYSGYGYTF.

This clonotype has ten or more counts. This rearrangement joins TRBV7-2 to TRBJ2-7; D perhaps matches TRBD2 (6 bases). Germline CDR1 is SGHTA and CDR2 is FQGNSA. CDR3 length: 12 residues. Trimming shortened V by 4 bases and J by 3 bases, and 7 bases separated the two germline ends. The CDR3 DNA is TGTGCCAGCAGCTACGGGGGCTACGAGCAGTACTTC. Translation: CASSYGGYEQYF. The full variable domain, its missing parts supplied by reference TRBV7-2 and TRBJ2-7, is GAGVSQSPSNKVTEKGKDVELRCDPISGHTALYWYRQSLGQGLEFLIYFQGNSAPDKSGLPSDRFSAERTGGSVSTLTIQRTQQEDSAVYLCASSYGGYEQYFGPGTRLTVT.

This clonotype appeared a few times. This may stem from a read error, because a much larger clone lies one nucleotide away. The V and J genes are TRBV7-8 and TRBJ2-4; D not resolved. The CDR3 has 12 amino acids. Germline CDR1 and CDR2: SGHVS and FQNEAQ. V dropped 5 bases and J dropped 5 bases, with 7 bases sitting between them. The CDR3, as DNA: TGTGCCAGCAGCCTCGCGGAAAACATTCAGTACTTC. Translated: CASSLAENIQYF. Full variable domain (rest looked up from reference TRBV7-8 and TRBJ2-4): GAGVSQSPRYKVAKRGQDVALRCDPISGHVSLFWYQQALGQGPEFLTYFQNEAQLDKSGLPSDRFFAERPEGSVSTLKIQRTQQEDSAVYLCASSLAENIQYFGAGTRLSVL.

This sequence joins TRBV12-3 or TRBV12-4 and TRBJ2-3; 9 bases map to TRBD2. There are 19 residues in the CDR3. V gave up 8 bases and J gave up 4 bases; unmatched junction bases: 22. CDR3 amino acids: CASCLDGYSSGRSPDTQYF. The CDR3 DNA is TGTGCCAGCTGTCTGGACGGATACTCCAGCGGGAGGTCCCCAGATACGCAGTATTTT.

This clonotype was recorded a few times. A much bigger clone sits one base away, suggesting this may be a read error. This rearrangement joins TRBV6-5 to TRBJ2-2; maybe TRBD2 (6 bases). The length of the CDR3 is 16 residues. Germline assignment: CDR1 MNHEY and CDR2 SVGAGI. The CDR3 is CASCYSDYTGTGELFF. The CDR3 DNA is TGTGCCAGCTGTTACTCGGACTACACGGGGACCGGGGAGCTGTTTTTT.